These 20 T cell receptor beta chains were sequenced from one sample in a study of PD-1 blockade in mismatch repair-deficient tumors. Clones were read by immunoSEQ multiplex PCR, and TCRdb kept only the in-frame ones, dropping some. The table has roughly 16,000 clones, around 82% seen once. The sample consisted of PBMCs, taken 4 weeks after starting pembrolizumab. These receptors all stem from an adult with mismatch repair-deficient cancer.

The chain combines TRBV6-6 with TRBJ2-3; 10 bases match TRBD2. In germline, CDR1 is MNHNY, CDR2 SVGAGI (reference sequence). The CDR3 length is 16 residues. V dropped 6 bases and J dropped 1; count of bases not matched to a gene: 7. Here the CDR3 reads CASRSHGLAGTDTQYF. The CDR3 DNA is TGTGCCAGCAGATCCCACGGACTAGCGGGCACAGATACGCAGTATTTT.

The chain couples TRBV7-3 to TRBJ1-1, with a possible D match to TRBD1 (6 bases). The germline V gene encodes CDR1 SGHTA and CDR2 FQGTGA. Trimming took 2 bases from V and 0 from J, leaving 10 bases between them. This CDR3 is built from 15 residues. CDR3 DNA: TGTGCCAGCAGCTTAGAAGGGGGTTTGAACACTGAAGCTTTCTTT. It codes for CASSLEGGLNTEAFF.

V is TRBV28 and J is TRBJ1-1; 7 bases agree with TRBD1. V trimming: 3 bases; J trimming: 2 bases; junction bases outside the gene matches: 6. CDR1 is MDHEN, CDR2 SYDVKM, per germline. The CDR3 has 15 residues. CDR3 region: CASSLTGRLNTEAFF. The CDR3 DNA follows: TGTGCCAGCAGTTTGACAGGGAGACTTAACACTGAAGCTTTCTTT.

The chain recombines TRBV28 with TRBJ2-5; TRBD1 matches 7 bases. The J call may be faulty, since TRBJ2-7 better matches the DNA end. Germline CDR1 reads MDHEN; CDR2 reads SYDVKM. The CDR3 runs to 15 residues. CDR3 sequence: CASSQGQEGSDEQYF. CDR3 nucleotide sequence: TGTGCCAGCAGTCAAGGACAGGAAGGTTCGGACGAGCAGTACTTC.

This clone was counted between two and nine times. The chain links TRBV9 to TRBJ2-7; 10 nucleotides align to TRBD2. Germline-derived CDR1 and CDR2 are SGDLS and YYNGEE. This CDR3 contains 15 residues. J lost 6 bases, V lost 4 bases, and 10 bases had no gene match. The CDR3 is CASSPTLAGASEQYF. The CDR3 bases are TGTGCCAGCAGCCCGACGCTAGCGGGAGCAAGCGAGCAGTACTTC. Drawing the rest from reference TRBV9 and TRBJ2-7, the complete variable domain is DSGVTQTPKHLITATGQRVTLRCSPRSGDLSVYWYQQSLDQGLQFLIQYYNGEERAKGNILERFSAQQFPDLHSELNLSSLELGDSALYFCASSPTLAGASEQYFGPGTRLTVT.

The count of this clone is one. The chain uses TRBV6-1 and TRBJ1-5; no definite D call. The V end was cut by 8 bases, the J end by 0 bases, with 11 bases between. Germline CDR1 is MNHNS and CDR2 is SASEGT. The CDR3 spans 14 residues. CDR3 DNA: TGTGCCAGCCCAAGGAGAGTTAGCAATCAGCCCCAGCATTTT. Its protein product is CASPRRVSNQPQHF.

This clone was detected only once. The rearrangement links TRBV28 to TRBJ2-2, with 9 positions matching TRBD2. There are 15 residues in the CDR3. The germline gives CDR1 MDHEN, CDR2 SYDVKM. Trimming removed 8 bases from V and 9 bases from J; junction bases left unmatched: 13. This CDR3 is CASQGAGGGLRELFF. CDR3 DNA: TGTGCCAGCCAGGGCGCGGGAGGGGGTTTGAGGGAGCTGTTTTTT.

The rearrangement links TRBV7-9 to TRBJ2-3; TRBD1 aligns across 10 bases. The trim removed 5 bases at V and 0 bases at J, leaving 5 bases unmatched. The CDR3 totals 16 residues. Germline CDR1 and CDR2: SEHNR and FQNEAQ (reference sequence). This CDR3 is CASSIRQGASTDTQYF. The DNA of the CDR3 is TGTGCCAGCAGCATACGACAGGGGGCGAGCACAGATACGCAGTATTTT.

The chain employs TRBV11-2 and TRBJ1-2, with TRBD1 matching 9 bases. Germline V gene sequence: CDR1 SGHAT, CDR2 FQNNGV. V was clipped by 2 bases and J by 4 bases; unmatched bases: 5. The CDR3 contains 15 residues. In DNA, the CDR3 is TGTGCCAGCAGCTTAACGGGACAGGGAGGCTATGGCTACACCTTC. Translation gives CASSLTGQGGYGYTF.

CDR3 residues: CASSLRGQYSGNTIYF. DNA of the CDR3: TGTGCCAGCAGTTTAAGAGGGCAGTACTCTGGAAACACCATATATTTT. The J gene is TRBJ1-3, the V gene TRBV28; D gene unclear. CDR1 MDHEN and CDR2 SYDVKM come from the germline V gene. V lost 2 bases, J lost 0 bases, and 11 bases lay in between. The CDR3 sequence is 16 residues long.

In this sample, this clone turned up a few times. This chain links TRBV2 with TRBJ2-7; D is undetermined. V was clipped by 9 bases and J by 0 bases, with 6 bases between them. The germline V gene encodes CDR1 SNHLY and CDR2 FYNNEI. CDR3 length: 11 amino acids. CDR3: CASASSYEQYF. Here the CDR3 DNA reads TGTGCCAGTGCCAGCTCCTACGAGCAGTACTTC.

This chain joins TRBV27 and TRBJ2-3, with 9 bases fitting TRBD2. CDR1 and CDR2 from the germline V gene are MNHEY and SMNVEV (reference sequence). The CDR3 totals 20 residues. The ends lost 1 base at V and 4 bases at J; junction bases unmatched: 18. CDR3: CASSLFGLGAGGGNADTQYF. The CDR3 DNA reads as TGTGCCAGCAGTTTATTTGGGTTGGGGGCGGGAGGGGGAAATGCAGATACGCAGTATTTT.

The chain employs TRBV28 and TRBJ1-2; 8 nucleotides line up with TRBD1. The CDR3 is made up of 17 amino acids. V lost 8 bases and J lost 7; bases outside the gene matches: 21. CDR1 MDHEN and CDR2 SYDVKM come from the germline V gene. For the CDR3, the DNA is TGTGCCAGCCTTACCGCAACTTCCAGGGCAGGGGGCGGTGGCTACACCTTC. As protein: CASLTATSRAGGGGYTF.

V usage is TRBV6-1 and J usage is TRBJ2-2; the D is unclear. Trimming shortened V by 3 bases and J by 1 base, and 6 bases separated the two germline ends. CDR1 is MNHNS, CDR2 SASEGT, per germline. The CDR3 consists of 14 residues. The CDR3 sequence: CASSDYRNTGELFF. The CDR3 nucleotides read TGTGCCAGCAGTGATTACAGGAACACCGGGGAGCTGTTTTTT.

The chain employs TRBV29-1 and TRBJ2-5; 8 bases map to TRBD1. The length of the CDR3 is 15 residues. The V gene's germline CDR1 is SQVTM and CDR2 ANQGSEA. V was pared by 1 base and J by 4 bases, with 8 bases of the junction left unmatched. CDR3 coding DNA: TGCAGCGTTGAAGTCCCAGGGGGCGCATTAGAGACCCAGTACTTC. Its protein product is CSVEVPGGALETQYF.

The chain links TRBV29-1 to TRBJ1-1; no clear D. V lost 6 bases, J lost 1 base, and 15 bases lay in between. CDR1 and CDR2 (germline): SQVTM, ANQGSEA. This CDR3 spans 14 amino acids. CDR3 protein: CSVHSFAGNTEAFF. The CDR3 DNA follows: TGCAGCGTCCACTCTTTCGCGGGGAACACTGAAGCTTTCTTT.

This clone is a singleton in its sample. The chain is built from TRBV28 and TRBJ2-3; no reliable D call. The V gene lost 11 bases and the J gene lost 0 bases, with 12 bases spanning the gap. Germline V gene data show CDR1 as MDHEN and CDR2 as SYDVKM. The CDR3 covers 13 residues. This CDR3 is CAGSGPSTDTQYF. CDR3 nucleotides: TGTGCCGGATCGGGTCCCAGCACAGATACGCAGTATTTT.

The V gene is TRBV30, the J gene TRBJ1-5, with 7 bases matching TRBD1. The CDR3 has 14 amino acids. The germline CDR1 and CDR2 sequences are GTSNPN and SVGIG (reference sequence). Trimming at V came to 2 bases and at J to 2 bases, leaving 3 bases not matched to a gene. The chain's CDR3 is CAWSTGQGNQPQHF. CDR3 nucleotide sequence: TGTGCCTGGAGTACAGGACAGGGCAATCAGCCCCAGCATTTT.

V gene TRBV7-9 combines with J gene TRBJ1-3; D unclear. The CDR3 sequence is 18 residues long. V lost 3 bases to trimming and J lost 0 bases, with 18 bases between them. Germline values: CDR1 SEHNR, CDR2 FQNEAQ (reference sequence). The CDR3 sequence is CASSFGRETFSSGNTIYF. CDR3 nucleotides: TGTGCCAGCAGCTTCGGTAGAGAAACCTTTAGCTCTGGAAACACCATATATTTT.

The chain couples TRBV28 to TRBJ1-5; 7 bases are a match to TRBD1. Per the germline V gene, CDR1 is MDHEN and CDR2 is SYDVKM. Losses at the gene ends were 6 bases for V and 6 bases for J; bases not matched to a gene: 17. This CDR3 has 17 residues. CDR3 coding DNA: TGTGCCAGCAGGCGTAGAGACGGCAGGGGGTCCGGTCAGCCCCAGCATTTT. Translation: CASRRRDGRGSGQPQHF.